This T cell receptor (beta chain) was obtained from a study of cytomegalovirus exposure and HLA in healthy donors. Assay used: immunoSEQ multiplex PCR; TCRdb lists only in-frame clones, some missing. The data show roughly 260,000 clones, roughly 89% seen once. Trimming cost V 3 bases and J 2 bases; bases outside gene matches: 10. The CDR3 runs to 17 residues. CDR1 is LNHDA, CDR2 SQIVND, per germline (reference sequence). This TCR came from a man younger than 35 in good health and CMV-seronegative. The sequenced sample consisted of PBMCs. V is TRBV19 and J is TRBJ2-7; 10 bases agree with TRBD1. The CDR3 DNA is TGTGCCAGTAGTATCCGGGACAGGGGATTAGAACCCTACGAGCAGTACTTC. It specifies CASSIRDRGLEPYEQYF.